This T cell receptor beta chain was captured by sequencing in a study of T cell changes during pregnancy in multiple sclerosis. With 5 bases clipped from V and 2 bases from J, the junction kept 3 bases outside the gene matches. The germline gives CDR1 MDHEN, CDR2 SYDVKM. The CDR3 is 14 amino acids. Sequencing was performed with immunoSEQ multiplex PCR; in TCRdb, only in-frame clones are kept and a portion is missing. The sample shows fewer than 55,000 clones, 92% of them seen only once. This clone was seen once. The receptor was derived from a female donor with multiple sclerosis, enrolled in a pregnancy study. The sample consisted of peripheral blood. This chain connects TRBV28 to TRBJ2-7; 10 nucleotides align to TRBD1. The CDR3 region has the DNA TGTGCCAGCAGTCCGACAGGGGGCCCCTACGAGCAGTACTTC. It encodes CASSPTGGPYEQYF.